A single sample is the source of the 32 T cell receptor beta chains below, sequenced in a study of T cells in Graves' hyperthyroidism and ophthalmopathy (dated by TCRdb to the late 2010s). To prepare the library, multiplex PCR was applied. The sequencer was an Illumina HiSeq 2000. The TCR beta CDR3 regions were amplified from the RNA transcripts. The TCR CDR3 was subjected to a first round of RT-PCR using the HTBI primer set and the Qiagen OneStep RT-PCR kit. TCRdb applied fastp at Q25 and MiXCR to the public reads, then kept only in-frame beta chains. When rows share a CDR3 protein, they turn into one entry using the most common DNA and genes. The sample contains 460,000 or so distinct CDR3 sequences, about 15% of them found a single time. Clones ranked in the top ten supply 17% of the sample. The sequencing input was blood. The receptors were sampled from a woman aged 18-35 years with Graves' hyperthyroidism.

This clonotype was picked up a small number of times. The chain links TRBV27 to TRBJ2-7; 13 positions match TRBD2. The germline CDR1 and CDR2 sequences are MNHEY and SMNVEV (reference sequence). This CDR3 has 13 residues. The V segment lost 8 bases and the J segment 6 bases; nucleotides outside the gene matches: 4. As DNA, the CDR3 is TGTGCCAGCGGACGACTAGCGGGAGGCGAGCAGTACGTC. Amino acids: CASGRLAGGEQYV.

This clonotype was seen only a few times. This chain connects TRBV24-1 to TRBJ2-6; 12 bases match TRBD1. Losses at the gene ends were 0 bases for V and 0 bases for J; bases not matched to a gene: 11. The length of the CDR3 is 22 residues. Germline CDR1 reads KGHDR; CDR2 reads SFDVKD. The CDR3 loop is CATSDLVLGQGALNSGANVLTF. DNA for the CDR3: TGTGCCACCAGTGATTTGGTCTTGGGACAGGGGGCGCTTAACTCTGGGGCCAACGTCCTGACTTTC.

This clonotype was recorded many times. The chain joins TRBV27 to TRBJ1-3; D unresolved. CDR3 size: 13 residues. Germline CDR1 is MNHEY and CDR2 is SMNVEV (reference sequence). V was clipped by 5 bases and J by 2 bases, with 7 bases between them. The CDR3 loop reads CASSLRTGNTIYF. CDR3 nucleotides: TGTGCCAGCAGTCTACGAACTGGAAACACCATATATTTT.

This clonotype was seen repeatedly, ten times or more. The chain combines TRBV6-1 with TRBJ1-2; TRBD1 agrees at 8 bases. Germline-derived CDR1 and CDR2 are MNHNS and SASEGT. This CDR3 has 14 residues. J gave up 3 bases and V 7 bases, and 7 bases lay outside the gene matches. The DNA for the CDR3 is TGTGCCAGCACCCCGGACAGGGACGACTATGGCTACACCTTC. Translating gives CASTPDRDDYGYTF.

This clonotype was observed a handful of times. This rearrangement joins TRBV19 to TRBJ2-3, with a possible D match to TRBD2 (5 bases). This CDR3 has 14 amino acids. Germline assignment: CDR1 LNHDA and CDR2 SQIVND (reference sequence). The V gene lost 6 bases and the J gene lost 4 bases, with 14 bases spanning the gap. CDR3 nucleotides: TGTGCCAGTAGCACCCCCGTGAGGGCAGATACGCAGTATTTT. It translates to CASSTPVRADTQYF.

This clonotype was recorded at least ten times. For the CDR3, the DNA is TGTGCCAGCAGTCTAACCGGGACCTTCTCCTACAATGAGCAGTTCTTC. Protein: CASSLTGTFSYNEQFF. The chain has TRBV28 and TRBJ2-1; D may match TRBD1 or TRBD2 (5 bases each). V was cut by 5 bases and J by 0 bases, with 14 bases left in between. From germline, CDR1 is MDHEN and CDR2 SYDVKM. The CDR3 totals 16 residues.

Turning to this clonotype: This could be a read error, since a much larger clone is one nucleotide away. The chain links TRBV5-1 to TRBJ1-2, with 10 bases that match TRBD1. Germline CDR1 reads SGHRS; CDR2 reads YFSETQ. The CDR3 runs 16 residues. CDR3 amino acids: CVSSPRGDRGGNGYTF. CDR3 nucleotides: TGCGTCAGCAGCCCGCGGGGGGACAGGGGAGGAAACGGCTACACCTTC.

This clonotype has ten or more counts. V and J are TRBV2 and TRBJ2-7; maybe TRBD2 (6 bases). The CDR3 runs 12 residues. CDR1 is SNHLY and CDR2 is FYNNEI in the germline V gene. Trimming removed 5 bases from V and 6 bases from J, with 11 bases in between. In nucleotides, the CDR3 is TGTGCCAGCAGTTTGGGACTCTTCGAGCAGTACGTC. It is translated as CASSLGLFEQYV.

This clonotype has at least ten counts. The CDR3 nucleotides are TGCGCCAGCAGCAACGCGGGTGACAGCGGAGAGACCCAGTACTTC. This codes for CASSNAGDSGETQYF. This rearrangement joins TRBV5-1 to TRBJ2-5, with D perhaps matching TRBD1 or TRBD2 (5 bases each). Germline CDR1 and CDR2: SGHRS and YFSETQ. Trimming stripped 4 bases from V and 4 bases from J, with 17 bases between. There are 15 residues in the CDR3.

This clonotype was observed many times. The rearrangement uses TRBV11-2 and TRBJ1-2, with no clear D. From germline, CDR1 is SGHAT and CDR2 FQNNGV. Deletions cut 4 bases from V and 5 bases from J, with 11 bases between. The CDR3 extends over 13 amino acids. CDR3 DNA: TGTGCCAGCAGCTCCGGGTCCTGGTATGGCTACACCTTC. Protein sequence: CASSSGSWYGYTF.

The sample holds many counts of this clonotype. The V gene is TRBV2, the J gene TRBJ1-5; a possible D gene is TRBD1 (6 bases). The CDR3 extends over 21 amino acids. V lost 7 bases and J lost 6, with 37 bases in between. Germline V lookup: CDR1 SNHLY, CDR2 FYNNEI. The CDR3 sequence: CASTQGRGSGISAPDGQPQHF. CDR3 coding DNA: TGTGCCAGCACCCAGGGTAGGGGGTCGGGGATCTCGGCGCCGGACGGTCAGCCCCAGCATTTT. Looking up the rest from reference TRBV2 and TRBJ1-5 gives the full variable domain: EPEVTQTPSHQVTQMGQEVILRCVPISNHLYFYWYRQILGQKVEFLVSFYNNEISEKSEIFDDQFSVERPDGSNFTLKIRSTKLEDSAMYFCASTQGRGSGISAPDGQPQHFGDGTRLSIL.

There are many counts of this clonotype. The CDR3 protein is CASSREMQGGVGGYTF. DNA of the CDR3: TGTGCCAGCAGCCGAGAGATGCAGGGAGGCGTGGGTGGCTACACCTTC. The V gene is TRBV11-3, the J gene TRBJ1-2; possibly TRBD1 for D (5 bases). The CDR3 loop spans 16 amino acids. CDR1 and CDR2 from the germline V gene are SGHNT and YENEEA. V was shortened by 5 bases and J by 7 bases, with 23 bases between the two germline ends.

The table lists this clonotype with many counts. The rearrangement links TRBV29-1 to TRBJ1-1; D call uncertain. The CDR3 has 14 residues. Trimming pared 4 bases from V and 3 bases from J, leaving 15 bases between. Germline V gene lookup returns CDR1 SQVTM and CDR2 ANQGSEA. In nucleotides, the CDR3 is TGCAGCGTTGTTACCGGAATCCCTTACACTGAAGCTTTCTTT. This encodes CSVVTGIPYTEAFF.

The genes are TRBV10-3 and TRBJ2-6, with no clear D. The CDR3 is 16 residues long. Germline lookup yields CDR1 ENHRY and CDR2 SYGVKD. V was cut by 0 bases and J by 0 bases, with 6 bases left in between. CDR3: CAISESGFSGANVLTF. The CDR3 coding sequence is TGTGCCATCAGTGAGTCTGGGTTCTCTGGGGCCAACGTCCTGACTTTC.

This clonotype has a count of ten or more. The V gene is TRBV3-1, the J gene TRBJ2-1; D is uncertain. The CDR3 extends over 14 amino acids. V lost 2 bases to trimming and J lost 5 bases, with 10 bases between them. CDR1 and CDR2 (germline): LGHDT, YNNKEL (reference sequence). CDR3 residues: CASSQSWTDNEQFF. CDR3 coding DNA: TGTGCCAGCAGCCAATCGTGGACCGACAATGAGCAGTTCTTC.

This clonotype was recorded many times. The genes are TRBV6-5 and TRBJ2-3; tentatively, D is TRBD1 (5 bases). The CDR3 has 16 amino acids. Germline-derived CDR1 and CDR2 are MNHEY and SVGAGI. V lost 2 bases to trimming and J lost 0 bases, with 12 bases between them. The CDR3 coding sequence is TGTGCCAGCAGTTACGGGGCTGGCGATAGCACAGATACGCAGTATTTT. Protein product: CASSYGAGDSTDTQYF.

This clonotype was detected ten times or more. The CDR3 reads CASSYSGLAGVDEQFF. In DNA form, the CDR3 reads TGTGCCAGCAGTTACTCGGGGCTAGCGGGAGTGGATGAGCAGTTCTTC. The chain has TRBV6-5 and TRBJ2-1; 10 bases map to TRBD2. The CDR3 has 16 amino acids. The V gene's germline CDR1 is MNHEY and CDR2 SVGAGI. The V segment lost 0 bases and the J segment 8 bases; nucleotides outside the gene matches: 7.

This clonotype was recorded at least ten times. The V and J genes are TRBV10-3 and TRBJ2-3; 13 nucleotides agree with TRBD2. Germline V lookup: CDR1 ENHRY, CDR2 SYGVKD. After removal of 7 bases from V and 2 bases from J, the junction contained 3 bases not matched to a gene. The CDR3 covers 15 residues. The CDR3 protein is CAITGTSGITDTQYF. CDR3 bases: TGTGCCATCACCGGGACTAGCGGGATCACAGATACGCAGTATTTT.

This clonotype has ten or more counts. A read error may explain this, as a much larger clone is one base away. This chain connects TRBV12-3 or TRBV12-4 to TRBJ2-3; D remains ambiguous. The ends were cut back, 6 bases at V and 4 bases at J, with 5 bases in the middle. The CDR3 consists of 11 residues. The CDR3 DNA sequence: TGTGCCAGCAGCACCTCAGATACGCAGTATTTT. Amino acid sequence: CASSTSDTQYF.

This clonotype has ten or more counts. The chain uses TRBV5-1 and TRBJ1-1; TRBD1 is a possible D gene (6 bases). V lost 7 bases and J 2 bases, leaving 12 bases between the germline ends. CDR1 is SGHRS and CDR2 is YFSETQ in the germline V gene. This CDR3 spans 13 amino acids. The CDR3 DNA reads TGCGCCAGCGGGGGCGTAACCAACACTGAAGCTTTCTTT. Translating gives CASGGVTNTEAFF. Variable domain in full (rest from reference TRBV5-1 and TRBJ1-1): KAGVTQTPRYLIKTRGQQVTLSCSPISGHRSVSWYQQTPGQGLQFLFEYFSETQRNKGNFPGRFSGRQFSNSRSEMNVSTLELGDSALYLCASGGVTNTEAFFGQGTRLTVV.

The sample holds many counts of this clonotype. V is TRBV18 and J is TRBJ2-1; maybe TRBD2 (5 bases). V lost 3 bases to trimming and J lost 8 bases, with 11 bases between them. Germline CDR1 and CDR2: KGHSH and LQKENI. This CDR3 comprises 13 residues. This chain's CDR3 is CASSPLASDEQFF. CDR3 bases: TGTGCCAGCTCACCCCTAGCTTCCGATGAGCAGTTCTTC. The variable domain in full, with the rest retrieved from reference TRBV18 and TRBJ2-1, is NAGVMQNPRHLVRRRGQEARLRCSPMKGHSHVYWYRQLPEEGLKFMVYLQKENIIDESGMPKERFSAEFPKEGPSILRIQQVVRGDSAAYFCASSPLASDEQFFGPGTRLTVL.

This clonotype came up a few times. This rearrangement joins TRBV19 to TRBJ1-1; a weak D match, TRBD1 (5 bases). The V end lost 4 bases, the J end lost 4 bases, and 19 bases lay between the germline ends. The CDR3 covers 16 residues. CDR1 is LNHDA, CDR2 SQIVND, per germline (reference sequence). As DNA, the CDR3 is TGTGCCAGTAGTACAATGGGGACCTCGGCGGGCACTGAAGCTTTCTTT. It translates to CASSTMGTSAGTEAFF.

The V call is TRBV15, the J call TRBJ1-1; no definite D call. The length of the CDR3 is 12 residues. Trimming removed 3 bases from V and 11 bases from J, with 13 bases in between. Looked up from germline, CDR1 is LNHNV and CDR2 is YYDKDF (reference sequence). The CDR3 nucleotides read TGTGCCACCAGCAGGATGGGCTTCGACGCTTTCTTT. Translating it yields CATSRMGFDAFF.

This clonotype has at least ten counts. The V call is TRBV6-1, the J call TRBJ1-1; perhaps TRBD1 as D (5 bases). This CDR3 is 16 amino acids long. CDR1 is MNHNS, CDR2 SASEGT, per germline. The ends were cut back, 2 bases at V and 5 bases at J, with 18 bases in the middle. CDR3: CASSELIGAGMTEAFF. CDR3 DNA: TGTGCCAGCAGTGAATTGATTGGGGCCGGGATGACTGAAGCTTTCTTT.

This clonotype was counted at least ten times. This rearrangement joins TRBV9 to TRBJ1-1; D unclear. V lost 1 base to trimming and J lost 4 bases, with 14 bases between them. Germline lookup yields CDR1 SGDLS and CDR2 YYNGEE. This CDR3 region has 15 residues. CDR3 in amino acids: CASSVLCSGVTEAFF. The CDR3 bases are TGTGCCAGCAGCGTATTGTGCAGTGGGGTCACTGAAGCTTTCTTT.

This clonotype came up a few times. The chain is built from TRBV25-1 and TRBJ1-3; D ambiguous. With 1 base removed from V and 4 bases from J, the gap between germline ends came to 8 bases. CDR1 is MGHDK and CDR2 is SYGVNS in the germline V gene. This CDR3 is 14 amino acids long. The CDR3 DNA sequence: TGTGCCAGCAGTGAATTAGGGTCCGGAAACACCATATATTTT. This encodes CASSELGSGNTIYF.

This clonotype was counted at least ten times. The chain uses TRBV7-2 and TRBJ2-1, with D possibly matching TRBD2 (5 bases). CDR3 length: 15 amino acids. With 5 bases removed from V and 8 bases from J, the gap between germline ends came to 19 bases. Germline V lookup: CDR1 SGHTA, CDR2 FQGNSA. CDR3 sequence: CASSPSGFLTDEQFF. DNA for the CDR3: TGTGCCAGCAGCCCTTCGGGATTCCTAACCGATGAGCAGTTCTTC.

Only a few counts were recorded for this clonotype. Given a much more abundant clone one base away, this may be a read error. The chain combines TRBV6-1 with TRBJ2-7, with TRBD1 as a possible D gene (5 bases). The CDR3 is 15 amino acids. In germline, CDR1 is MNHNS, CDR2 SASEGT. This CDR3 is CASSVVTALSDEQCF. CDR3 nucleotide sequence: TGTGCCAGCAGTGTCGTGACAGCCCTGAGCGACGAGCAGTGCTTC.

This clonotype showed up just a few times. The V call is TRBV4-1, the J call TRBJ2-7, with TRBD2 identical over 9 bases. The CDR3 runs to 18 residues. The germline CDR1 and CDR2 sequences are MGHRA and YSYEKL. The J segment lost 2 bases and the V segment lost 1 base, leaving 12 bases of the junction unmatched. CDR3 sequence: CASSQAPAGGRNPYEQYF. The CDR3 region has the DNA TGCGCCAGCAGCCAAGCCCCTGCGGGAGGGAGAAACCCCTACGAGCAGTACTTC.

This clonotype was counted at least ten times. V usage is TRBV7-8 and J usage is TRBJ1-2, with D uncertain. The CDR3 length is 12 residues. V shed 0 bases and J shed 4 bases, with 3 bases lying between them. The germline V gene encodes CDR1 SGHVS and CDR2 FQNEAQ. CDR3 sequence (DNA): TGTGCCAGCAGCTTAGCAAGCTATGGCTACACCTTC. Protein product: CASSLASYGYTF. The full variable domain, rest sourced from reference TRBV7-8 and TRBJ1-2, is GAGVSQSPRYKVAKRGQDVALRCDPISGHVSLFWYQQALGQGPEFLTYFQNEAQLDKSGLPSDRFFAERPEGSVSTLKIQRTQQEDSAVYLCASSLASYGYTFGSGTRLTVV.

Ten or more counts support this clonotype. This sequence joins TRBV27 and TRBJ1-1; D gene unclear. The germline V gene encodes CDR1 MNHEY and CDR2 SMNVEV (reference sequence). The V gene lost 6 bases and the J gene lost 8 bases, with 19 bases spanning the gap. The CDR3 totals 14 residues. This CDR3 is CASSFTPTPREAFF. In nucleotides, the CDR3 is TGTGCCAGCAGCTTCACCCCCACGCCTCGGGAAGCTTTCTTT.

This clonotype was detected a few times. The chain couples TRBV20-1 to TRBJ2-2; D not certain. The CDR3 covers 11 residues. The V end lost 3 bases, the J end lost 10 bases, and 9 bases lay between the germline ends. Germline V CDR1 and CDR2: DFQATT, SNEGSKA (reference sequence). The chain's CDR3 is CSASFASELFF. The CDR3 nucleotides read TGCAGTGCTAGTTTCGCTTCGGAGCTGTTTTTT.